The 30 T cell receptor beta chains presented below share a single source sample, sequenced in a study of T cells in Graves' hyperthyroidism and ophthalmopathy. The source material, RNA transcripts, was used to amplify TCR beta CDR3 regions. The TCR CDR3 first-round RT-PCR relied on the HTBI primer set. TCRdb reprocessed the multiplex PCR reads via MiXCR and lists one record per CDR3 protein. The data show approximately 600,000 distinct CDR3 sequences, roughly 20% seen once. The sequenced sample was blood. The receptors originated from a man aged 25-40 years with Graves' ophthalmopathy.

The genes are TRBV6-1 and TRBJ1-2, with D tentatively TRBD1 (6 bases). The CDR3 sequence is 14 residues long. Germline V gives CDR1 MNHNS, CDR2 SASEGT. Trimming shortened V by 4 bases and J by 5 bases, and 14 bases separated the two germline ends. As DNA, the CDR3 is TGTGCCAGCAGTGCGACCGGGACAATATATGGCTACACCTTC. It encodes CASSATGTIYGYTF.

At least ten counts were recorded for this clonotype. The DNA for the CDR3 is TGTGCCAGCGGAAGGGTCCAGCACACAGATACGCAGTATTTT. It is translated as CASGRVQHTDTQYF. The V call is TRBV27, the J call TRBJ2-3; D call uncertain. This CDR3 is 14 amino acids long. V was cut by 8 bases and J by 2 bases, with 14 bases left in between. CDR1 MNHEY and CDR2 SMNVEV come from the germline V gene (reference sequence).

The chain links TRBV29-1 to TRBJ1-2, with D possibly matching TRBD1 (6 bases). The length of the CDR3 is 11 residues. Trimming cost V 8 bases and J 8 bases, with 15 bases left between them. CDR1 is SQVTM and CDR2 is ANQGSEA in the germline V gene. The DNA for the CDR3 is TGCAGCCCCCCAGGGGAGGACGGCTACACCTTC. Amino acids: CSPPGEDGYTF.

This clonotype was counted between two and nine times. This chain connects TRBV9 to TRBJ2-7; TRBD1 aligns across 9 bases. This CDR3 contains 15 residues. V was clipped by 2 bases and J by 1 base; unmatched bases: 4. Per germline, CDR1 SGDLS and CDR2 YYNGEE. For the CDR3, the DNA is TGTGCCAGCAGCGTGGGGACAGGGCAGTCCTACGAGCAGTACTTC. As protein: CASSVGTGQSYEQYF.

The V and J genes are TRBV27 and TRBJ2-7, with D possibly TRBD2 on 5 matching bases. Trimming shortened V by 3 bases and J by 0 bases, and 12 bases separated the two germline ends. In germline, CDR1 is MNHEY, CDR2 SMNVEV (reference sequence). CDR3 size: 15 residues. Written as DNA, the CDR3 is TGTGCCAGCAGTTTCTCGCCTAGCTACTCCTACGAGCAGTACTTC. This encodes CASSFSPSYSYEQYF.

This clonotype has ten or more counts. The rearrangement links TRBV27 to TRBJ2-1; TRBD2 matches at 9 bases. Germline V gene data show CDR1 as MNHEY and CDR2 as SMNVEV (reference sequence). The CDR3 consists of 15 residues. The CDR3 sequence: CASRLVGLAPNEQFF. The CDR3 DNA is TGTGCATCCCGCCTGGTCGGACTAGCGCCTAATGAGCAGTTCTTC.

Ten or more counts support this clonotype. The chain combines TRBV19 with TRBJ2-5; D not resolved. Germline V gene lookup returns CDR1 LNHDA and CDR2 SQIVND (reference sequence). Trimming took off 6 bases at V and 1 base at J, with 9 bases between the two ends. CDR3 size: 13 residues. CDR3 coding DNA: TGTGCCAGTAGAAGTCCGCCCCAAGAGACCCAGTACTTC. It encodes CASRSPPQETQYF.

The chain employs TRBV7-2 and TRBJ2-1; no clear D gene. Between the trimmed V and J ends, which lost 1 base and 6 bases, there was a span of 13 bases. Germline-derived CDR1 and CDR2 are SGHTA and FQGNSA. The CDR3 is 15 amino acids. CDR3 nucleotide sequence: TGTGCCAGCAGCTTAGGGGTTCATGGGATCAATGAGCAGTTCTTC. Amino acid sequence: CASSLGVHGINEQFF.

The chain employs TRBV6-1 and TRBJ1-4, with D possibly TRBD1 on 5 matching bases. Germline V gene data show CDR1 as MNHNS and CDR2 as SASEGT. The CDR3 has 12 residues. V was trimmed by 8 bases and J by 7 bases, leaving 11 bases between them. Written as DNA, the CDR3 is TGTGCCAGCGGCACAGGAGTTGAAAAACTGTTTTTT. Protein: CASGTGVEKLFF.

This clonotype was counted once. In nucleotides, the CDR3 is TGTGCCAGTAGTAAGATACAGGGGGTAGCAGATACGCAGTATTTT. This encodes CASSKIQGVADTQYF. J is TRBJ2-3 and V is TRBV19, with 8 positions matching TRBD1. CDR1 and CDR2 from the germline V gene are LNHDA and SQIVND (reference sequence). CDR3 length equals 15 residues. V was clipped by 4 bases and J by 4 bases; unmatched bases: 7.

This clonotype was observed a few times. V usage is TRBV29-1 and J usage is TRBJ2-3; D possibly corresponds to TRBD2 (6 bases). In germline, CDR1 is SQVTM, CDR2 ANQGSEA. Trimming removed 7 bases at V and 2 bases at J, with 19 bases between. The CDR3 length is 15 residues. CDR3 in DNA: TGCAGCGCCGCCGGGGGTAACATTCACACAGATACGCAGTATTTT. Protein: CSAAGGNIHTDTQYF.

The V and J genes are TRBV7-6 and TRBJ2-1; the D is unclear. Deletions cut 0 bases from V and 6 bases from J, with 9 bases between. Germline CDR1 reads SGHVS; CDR2 reads FNYEAQ. This CDR3 contains 14 residues. CDR3 region: CASSLAGWGNEQFF. CDR3 in DNA: TGTGCCAGCAGCTTAGCGGGCTGGGGCAATGAGCAGTTCTTC.

This clonotype was observed a handful of times. The chain recombines TRBV7-8 with TRBJ2-1; D ambiguous. The germline gives CDR1 SGHVS, CDR2 FQNEAQ. The CDR3 spans 16 residues. V gave up 1 base and J gave up 1 base, with 11 bases separating them. The CDR3 sequence is CASSLVPVNSYNEQFF. In DNA, the CDR3 is TGTGCCAGCAGCTTAGTGCCGGTAAATTCCTACAATGAGCAGTTCTTC.

This clonotype was seen only a few times. The germline gene is not matched at one end of the junction; a read error may be the cause. The rearrangement links TRBV11-1 to TRBJ2-2; D is possibly TRBD1 (6 bases). Germline V lookup: CDR1 SGHAT, CDR2 FQDESV (reference sequence). There are 15 residues in the CDR3. The chain's CDR3 is CASSQEGQLGGELFF. Written as DNA, the CDR3 is TGCGCCAGCAGCCAGGAAGGACAGTTGGGCGGGGAGCTGTTTTTT.

This chain joins TRBV19 and TRBJ2-7, with D unclear. Germline assignment: CDR1 LNHDA and CDR2 SQIVND (reference sequence). The CDR3 runs to 14 residues. Trimming took 4 bases from V and 0 from J, leaving 10 bases between them. CDR3 in DNA: TGTGCCAGTAGTAGGTCCGAAAACTCCTACGAGCAGTACTTC. Translation gives CASSRSENSYEQYF. Full variable domain (missing parts from reference TRBV19 and TRBJ2-7): DGGITQSPKYLFRKEGQNVTLSCEQNLNHDAMYWYRQDPGQGLRLIYYSQIVNDFQKGDIAEGYSVSREKKESFPLTVTSAQKNPTAFYLCASSRSENSYEQYFGPGTRLTVT.

This clonotype was seen a few times. The chain carries TRBV11-2 and TRBJ2-7; 7 bases are a match to TRBD1. In germline, CDR1 is SGHAT, CDR2 FQNNGV. V trimming: 6 bases; J trimming: 0 bases; junction bases outside the gene matches: 11. The CDR3 has 16 amino acids. CDR3 nucleotide sequence: TGTGCCAGCAGATCCCCGGGACAGCGAAGCTCCTACGAGCAGTACTTC. This encodes CASRSPGQRSSYEQYF.

This clonotype has only a few counts. The chain combines TRBV7-9 with TRBJ2-1; 10 nucleotides align to TRBD2. The ends lost 5 bases at V and 9 bases at J; junction bases unmatched: 13. Looked up from germline, CDR1 is SEHNR and CDR2 is FQNEAQ (reference sequence). This CDR3 comprises 16 residues. The CDR3 loop reads CASSRTGLARSSEQFF. For the CDR3, the DNA is TGTGCCAGCAGCCGAACGGGACTAGCGCGTTCTAGTGAGCAGTTCTTC.

The chain employs TRBV24-1 and TRBJ2-1, with 12 bases aligning to TRBD2. From germline, CDR1 is KGHDR and CDR2 SFDVKD. V trimming: 3 bases; J trimming: 7 bases; junction bases outside the gene matches: 9. This CDR3 has 17 residues. The DNA for the CDR3 is TGTGCCACCAGTGATCCGCTAGCGGGAGGGCCTCAGAATGAGCAGTTCTTC. Amino acid sequence: CATSDPLAGGPQNEQFF.

The sample holds many counts of this clonotype. This chain links TRBV18 with TRBJ1-1, with 8 bases fitting TRBD1. The CDR3 is 16 amino acids. In germline, CDR1 is KGHSH, CDR2 LQKENI. V lost 8 bases to trimming and J lost 2 bases; unmatched junction nucleotides: 13. Here the CDR3 DNA reads TGTGCCAGCCGGGGAGGACAGGGCCCGCTAAACACTGAAGCTTTCTTT. Amino acid sequence: CASRGGQGPLNTEAFF.

V gene TRBV6-2 or TRBV6-3 combines with J gene TRBJ1-2; D remains unclear. V lost 5 bases and J 0 bases, leaving 13 bases between the germline ends. Germline loops: CDR1 MNHEY, CDR2 SVGEGT. The CDR3 is 15 amino acids. The CDR3 nucleotides are TGTGCCAGCAGTCCTCGAAGACATTCTAACTATGGCTACACCTTC. It yields the protein CASSPRRHSNYGYTF.

The chain joins TRBV7-2 to TRBJ2-7; no definite D call. CDR1 is SGHTA and CDR2 is FQGNSA in the germline V gene. This CDR3 contains 16 residues. V lost 1 base, J lost 5 bases, and 18 bases lay in between. The chain's CDR3 is CASSLDPQVLRDEQYF. The CDR3 DNA follows: TGTGCCAGCAGCTTAGACCCCCAGGTCCTCCGGGACGAGCAGTACTTC.

V gene TRBV7-6 combines with J gene TRBJ2-3; D is uncertain. Trimming removed 5 bases from V and 2 bases from J, with 11 bases in between. Germline V CDR1 and CDR2: SGHVS, FNYEAQ. The CDR3 spans 14 residues. The CDR3, as DNA: TGTGCCAGCAGCCCAATACGGAACACAGATACGCAGTATTTT. Encoded protein: CASSPIRNTDTQYF.

The CDR3 loop reads CASSWPGQETYGYTF. The DNA of the CDR3 is TGTGCCAGCAGCTGGCCAGGACAGGAGACTTATGGCTACACCTTC. The chain has TRBV11-2 and TRBJ1-2; 7 bases are shared with TRBD1. The trim removed 4 bases at V and 5 bases at J, leaving 10 bases unmatched. Germline CDR1 SGHAT, CDR2 FQNNGV. This CDR3 region has 15 residues.

This clonotype has a handful of counts. The chain joins TRBV20-1 to TRBJ1-5, with D uncertain. The CDR3 is 14 residues long. V lost 1 base to trimming and J lost 3 bases, with 10 bases between them. Per the germline V gene, CDR1 is DFQATT and CDR2 is SNEGSKA (reference sequence). The CDR3 DNA follows: TGCAGTGCTAGAGCGGGCGTACACAATCAGCCCCAGCATTTT. Its translation is CSARAGVHNQPQHF.

The chain employs TRBV28 and TRBJ1-5; the D is unclear. Trimming pared 6 bases from V and 2 bases from J, leaving 14 bases between. The CDR3 covers 15 residues. The germline V gene encodes CDR1 MDHEN and CDR2 SYDVKM. CDR3 region: CASRTTTDCNQPQHF. CDR3 nucleotides: TGTGCCAGCAGAACAACTACGGACTGCAATCAGCCCCAGCATTTT.

The rearrangement uses TRBV19 and TRBJ2-1; 10 nucleotides match TRBD2. CDR3 size: 16 residues. Unmatched junction bases numbered 7, after V lost 6 bases and J lost 2 bases. Looked up from germline, CDR1 is LNHDA and CDR2 is SQIVND (reference sequence). The CDR3 is CASRGPLAGTYNEQFF. The CDR3, as DNA: TGTGCCAGTAGGGGCCCACTAGCGGGAACCTACAATGAGCAGTTCTTC.

This clonotype was observed a few times. The V and J genes are TRBV15 and TRBJ2-1; TRBD1 or TRBD2 may be the D gene (5 bases each). The V end lost 4 bases, the J end lost 0 bases, and 16 bases lay between the germline ends. The CDR3 contains 17 residues. Germline V gene lookup returns CDR1 LNHNV and CDR2 YYDKDF (reference sequence). CDR3 sequence reads: CATSTNLGATSYNEQFF. CDR3 in DNA: TGTGCCACCAGCACAAATCTCGGGGCCACCTCCTACAATGAGCAGTTCTTC.

This clonotype was recorded many times. The chain is built from TRBV20-1 and TRBJ1-1; TRBD1 matches 8 bases. This CDR3 contains 14 residues. J was trimmed by 5 bases and V by 0 bases; bases with no gene match: 5. CDR1 DFQATT and CDR2 SNEGSKA come from the germline V gene (reference sequence). The CDR3 DNA is TGCAGTGCTAGAGATCAGGGGGCGCTTACTGAAGCTTTCTTT. This gives the protein CSARDQGALTEAFF.

The V and J genes are TRBV5-6 and TRBJ1-2; D not resolved. CDR1 and CDR2 from the germline V gene are SGHDT and YYEEEE. The CDR3 is made up of 17 amino acids. V lost 1 base, J lost 0 bases, and 16 bases lay in between. The CDR3 region is CASSLNWVAGANYGYTF. CDR3 bases: TGTGCCAGCAGCTTGAATTGGGTGGCAGGAGCTAACTATGGCTACACCTTC.

This clonotype was seen a handful of times. This chain joins TRBV6-5 and TRBJ1-1; D possibly corresponds to TRBD1 (5 bases). Germline CDR1 is MNHEY and CDR2 is SVGAGI. The CDR3 length is 15 residues. The V gene lost 2 bases and the J gene lost 1 base, with 11 bases spanning the gap. DNA of the CDR3: TGTGCCAGCAGTTACGCCGGGACTGGGAACACTGAAGCTTTCTTT. Protein product: CASSYAGTGNTEAFF.